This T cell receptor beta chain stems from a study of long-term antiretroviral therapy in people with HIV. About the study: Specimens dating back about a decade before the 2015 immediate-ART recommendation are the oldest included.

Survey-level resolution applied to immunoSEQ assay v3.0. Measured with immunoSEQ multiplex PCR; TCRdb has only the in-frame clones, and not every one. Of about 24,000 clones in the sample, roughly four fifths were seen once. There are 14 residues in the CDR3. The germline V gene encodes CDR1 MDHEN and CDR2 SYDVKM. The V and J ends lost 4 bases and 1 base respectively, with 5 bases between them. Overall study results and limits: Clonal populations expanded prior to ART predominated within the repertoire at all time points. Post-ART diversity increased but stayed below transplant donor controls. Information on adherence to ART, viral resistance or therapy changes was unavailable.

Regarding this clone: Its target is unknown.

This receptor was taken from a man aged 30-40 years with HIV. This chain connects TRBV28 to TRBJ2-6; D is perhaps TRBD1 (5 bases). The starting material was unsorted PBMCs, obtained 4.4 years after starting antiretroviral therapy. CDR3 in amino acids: CASSYRSGANVLTF. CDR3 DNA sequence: TGTGCCAGCAGTTACAGGTCTGGGGCCAACGTCCTGACTTTC.